This T cell receptor beta chain is drawn from a study of OX40 agonist ivuxolimab in advanced cancers. The assay was immunoSEQ multiplex PCR, and TCRdb's table has in-frame clones only and misses some. The data show some 76,000 clones, 84% seen once. CDR1 SNHLY and CDR2 FYNNEI come from the germline V gene. The length of the CDR3 is 16 residues. V lost 8 bases and J 5 bases, leaving 25 bases between the germline ends. The timepoints at which blood was sampled were baseline, cycle 4 day 1, and cycle 7 day 1. The receptor was derived from an adult with an advanced solid tumor such as melanoma, head and neck, liver or kidney cancer. The sequencing used CD4+ or CD8+ T cells sorted from blood, collected in a trial of the OX40 agonist ivuxolimab. The chain combines TRBV2 with TRBJ2-7; D might be TRBD2 (5 bases). CDR3 protein: CASVPPLGRGVNEQYF. The CDR3 DNA follows: TGTGCCAGCGTGCCACCCTTAGGCCGGGGAGTAAACGAGCAGTACTTC. Complete variable domain (other parts from reference TRBV2 and TRBJ2-7): EPEVTQTPSHQVTQMGQEVILRCVPISNHLYFYWYRQILGQKVEFLVSFYNNEISEKSEIFDDQFSVERPDGSNFTLKIRSTKLEDSAMYFCASVPPLGRGVNEQYFGPGTRLTVT.